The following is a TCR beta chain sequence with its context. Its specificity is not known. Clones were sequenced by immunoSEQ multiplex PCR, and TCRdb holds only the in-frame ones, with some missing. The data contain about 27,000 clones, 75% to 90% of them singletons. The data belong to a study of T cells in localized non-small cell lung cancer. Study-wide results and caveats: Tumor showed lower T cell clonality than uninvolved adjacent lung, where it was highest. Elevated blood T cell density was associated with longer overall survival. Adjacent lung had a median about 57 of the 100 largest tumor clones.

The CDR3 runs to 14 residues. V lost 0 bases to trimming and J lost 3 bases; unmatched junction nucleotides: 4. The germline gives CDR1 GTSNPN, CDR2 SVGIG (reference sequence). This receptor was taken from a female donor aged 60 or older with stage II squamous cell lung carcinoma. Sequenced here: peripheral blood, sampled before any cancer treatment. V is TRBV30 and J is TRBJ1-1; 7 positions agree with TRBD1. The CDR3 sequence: CAWSVTGTDTEAFF. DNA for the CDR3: TGTGCCTGGAGTGTGACCGGGACAGACACTGAAGCTTTCTTT.